The entry that follows covers one T cell receptor (beta chain) sequence. No antigen is known for it. It was into CD45RA+ naive and CD45RA-negative memory subsets that the CD4+ cells were split. Germline V gene data show CDR1 as MDHEN and CDR2 as SYDVKM. There are 20 residues in the CDR3. V was shortened by 2 bases and J by 10 bases, with 32 bases between the two germline ends. This entry belongs to a study of shared clonotypes between healthy human individuals. Genomic DNA per cell subset filled all wells of several immunoSEQ plates. Assay: immunoSEQ multiplex PCR; the TCRdb copy retains only in-frame clones and omits some. The sample holds 2,500,000 or so clones, roughly 93% seen once. Study findings and constraints: Non-shared clonotypes were found to have lower generation probabilities than the clonotypes that were shared by all four of the sorted-subset donors.

The chain combines TRBV28 with TRBJ1-4; D may be TRBD1 (6 bases). This sequence was found in a young man in good health. Some clones in this sample may be carry-over from other donors' samples. The specimen was naive CD4+ T cells from PBMCs. The subset: CD45RA+ positively selected. The CDR3 spells CASSLGSPGGSGLLMAKLFF. The DNA for the CDR3 is TGTGCCAGCAGTTTAGGGTCCCCGGGGGGCTCTGGGCTCTTGATGGCAAAACTGTTTTTT. The variable domain in full, completed from reference TRBV28 and TRBJ1-4, reads DVKVTQSSRYLVKRTGEKVFLECVQDMDHENMFWYRQDPGLGLRLIYFSYDVKMKEKGDIPEGYSVSREKKERFSLILESASTNQTSMYLCASSLGSPGGSGLLMAKLFFGSGTQLSVL.